This section outlines one T cell receptor (beta chain) sequence together with its context. The method was immunoSEQ multiplex PCR; TCRdb's version includes in-frame clones alone and lacks a portion of them. The sample contains about 200,000 clones, 70% to 90% of which appear only once. The data are from a study of blood T cell repertoires in COVID-19. This CDR3 has 16 amino acids. Germline loops: CDR1 SNHLY, CDR2 FYNNEI. Trimming took off 3 bases at V and 6 bases at J, with 21 bases between the two ends. The rearrangement uses TRBV2 and TRBJ2-7; D is possibly TRBD1 (6 bases). The sample consisted of peripheral blood. This receptor was obtained from a human donor in a cohort sampled during active COVID-19. CDR3 bases: TGTGCCAGCAGTGAGATTTGGGGGCGCGGATACGGCGAGCAGTACTTC. Amino acid sequence: CASSEIWGRGYGEQYF.